Below are 31 T cell receptor beta chains sequenced from a single sample in a study of identical twins. MiXCR was run by TCRdb on the 5' RACE reads, yielding one entry per CDR3 protein. Seen here are about 530,000 distinct CDR3 sequences, about a fifth observed once, and the top ten hold around 0.48%. These data were likewise used in another study, on yellow fever vaccine responses in identical twins.

Sequencing input: CD4+ T cells sorted from blood. These receptors all stem from a woman under 30 in good health.

J is TRBJ2-1 and V is TRBV7-2; a possible D gene is TRBD1 (6 bases). CDR3 length: 15 amino acids. Per germline, CDR1 SGHTA and CDR2 FQGNSA. With 5 bases removed from V and 4 bases from J, the gap between germline ends came to 15 bases. The DNA for the CDR3 is TGTGCCAGCAGCCCCAGGGGTTGGGCTTACAATGAGCAGTTCTTC. Translation: CASSPRGWAYNEQFF.

CDR3 protein: CASRGGLSSYNSPLHF. The CDR3 nucleotides read TGTGCCAGCAGGGGGGGTTTGAGCTCCTATAATTCACCCCTCCACTTT. The chain joins TRBV12-3 or TRBV12-4 to TRBJ1-6; a possible D gene is TRBD1 (5 bases). Trimming removed 6 bases from V and 0 bases from J, with 12 bases in between. The CDR3 is 16 residues long.

This clonotype has just one count. The chain has TRBV20-1 and TRBJ2-1, with 11 bases aligning to TRBD2. Looked up from germline, CDR1 is DFQATT and CDR2 is SNEGSKA (reference sequence). The CDR3 consists of 13 residues. V trimming: 6 bases; J trimming: 8 bases; junction bases outside the gene matches: 6. The CDR3 spells CSAASSGRYEQFF. CDR3 coding DNA: TGCAGTGCAGCGTCTAGCGGGAGGTATGAGCAGTTCTTC.

This clonotype came up a few times. The gene calls are TRBV7-9 and TRBJ2-2, with D perhaps TRBD1 (5 bases). Germline CDR1 reads SEHNR; CDR2 reads FQNEAQ (reference sequence). Trimming removed 5 bases at V and 5 bases at J, with 12 bases between. The CDR3 sequence is 14 residues long. The CDR3 nucleotides read TGTGCCAGCAGCCTAGACAGTCTAACCGGGGAGCTGTTTTTT. This codes for CASSLDSLTGELFF.

This clonotype was found a few times. The genes are TRBV5-1 and TRBJ2-7; D is perhaps TRBD1 or TRBD2 (5 bases each). V was trimmed by 0 bases and J by 3 bases, leaving 16 bases between them. The CDR3 contains 16 residues. Germline CDR1 is SGHRS and CDR2 is YFSETQ. This CDR3 is CASSLVSGRAGYEQYF. The CDR3 DNA reads TGCGCCAGCAGCTTGGTCTCCGGCAGGGCGGGCTACGAGCAGTACTTC. Drawing the rest from reference TRBV5-1 and TRBJ2-7, the complete variable domain is KAGVTQTPRYLIKTRGQQVTLSCSPISGHRSVSWYQQTPGQGLQFLFEYFSETQRNKGNFPGRFSGRQFSNSRSEMNVSTLELGDSALYLCASSLVSGRAGYEQYFGPGTRLTVT.

This clonotype appeared a few times. V is TRBV20-1 and J is TRBJ2-1; TRBD1 is a possible D gene (8 bases). This CDR3 contains 16 residues. V was trimmed by 6 bases and J by 6 bases, leaving 24 bases between them. CDR1 is DFQATT and CDR2 is SNEGSKA in the germline V gene (reference sequence). The CDR3 is CSAKGRGRPGGNEQFF. CDR3 nucleotide sequence: TGCAGTGCCAAGGGCAGGGGGCGACCGGGGGGCAATGAGCAGTTCTTC.

This clonotype was seen a few times. The chain couples TRBV28 to TRBJ1-1; D not resolved. The CDR3 totals 11 residues. Germline-derived CDR1 and CDR2 are MDHEN and SYDVKM. V was clipped by 2 bases and J by 4 bases, with 2 bases between them. CDR3 loop: CASSLPTEAFF. CDR3 coding DNA: TGTGCCAGCAGTTTACCCACTGAAGCTTTCTTT. The full variable domain, completed using reference TRBV28 and TRBJ1-1, is DVKVTQSSRYLVKRTGEKVFLECVQDMDHENMFWYRQDPGLGLRLIYFSYDVKMKEKGDIPEGYSVSREKKERFSLILESASTNQTSMYLCASSLPTEAFFGQGTRLTVV.

The CDR3 region has the DNA TGCGCCAGCATAGGGGCCCCGTCGCCAGTTGCTACGCAGTATTTT. This codes for CASIGAPSPVATQYF. J is TRBJ2-3 and V is TRBV5-1; the D gene is possibly TRBD1 (5 bases). Trimming pared 6 bases from V and 8 bases from J, leaving 22 bases between. The CDR3 totals 15 residues. Germline CDR1 is SGHRS and CDR2 is YFSETQ.

The V gene is TRBV18, the J gene TRBJ2-2, with 7 nucleotides matching TRBD2. CDR3 length equals 15 residues. The germline V gene encodes CDR1 KGHSH and CDR2 LQKENI. J was trimmed by 2 bases and V by 5 bases; bases with no gene match: 5. This CDR3 is CASSKAGLNTGELFF. The CDR3 DNA reads as TGTGCCAGCTCAAAAGCGGGACTTAACACCGGGGAGCTGTTTTTT.

In its sample, this clonotype was seen a few times. The chain is built from TRBV4-1 and TRBJ1-1; 7 nucleotides match TRBD1. The length of the CDR3 is 17 residues. Trimming took 3 bases from V and 4 from J; bases not matched to a gene: 14. From germline, CDR1 is MGHRA and CDR2 YSYEKL. The CDR3 region is CASSHTPFLTGTTEAFF. Here the CDR3 DNA reads TGCGCCAGCAGCCACACGCCCTTTTTGACAGGGACCACTGAAGCTTTCTTT.

This clonotype has a handful of counts. This rearrangement joins TRBV5-1 to TRBJ2-1, with D possibly TRBD2 on 6 matching bases. V lost 4 bases to trimming and J lost 7 bases, with 21 bases between them. Germline CDR1 is SGHRS and CDR2 is YFSETQ. The CDR3 extends over 16 amino acids. The CDR3 is CASSDTGGARSNEQFF. CDR3 nucleotides: TGCGCCAGCAGCGATACTGGAGGGGCCAGATCTAATGAGCAGTTCTTC.

This clonotype was picked up a small number of times. J is TRBJ2-1 and V is TRBV20-1; 11 bases line up with TRBD2. The germline gives CDR1 DFQATT, CDR2 SNEGSKA (reference sequence). The CDR3 has 14 residues. V was clipped by 6 bases and J by 4 bases; unmatched bases: 5. The CDR3 DNA reads TGCAGTGCAGAGACTAGCGGGACATACAATGAGCAGTTCTTC. Its translation is CSAETSGTYNEQFF.

This clonotype was observed a single time. The chain couples TRBV3-1 to TRBJ2-3; D remains unclear. Per the germline V gene, CDR1 is LGHDT and CDR2 is YNNKEL (reference sequence). Trimming shortened V by 8 bases and J by 1 base, and 10 bases separated the two germline ends. The CDR3 is 13 residues long. Here the CDR3 reads CASGHAGTDTQYF. CDR3 bases: TGTGCCAGCGGGCATGCAGGCACAGATACGCAGTATTTT.

This chain links TRBV6-1 with TRBJ2-1; no reliable D call. V was pared by 7 bases and J by 0 bases, with 4 bases between. This CDR3 region has 12 residues. The germline CDR1 and CDR2 sequences are MNHNS and SASEGT. The CDR3 here is CASKYSYNEQFF. In DNA form, the CDR3 reads TGTGCCAGCAAATACTCCTACAATGAGCAGTTCTTC.

This clonotype was detected a few times. The CDR3 bases are TGTGCCAGCAGCTTGAGAAGGCAGGGGGCTTCTTACAATGAGCAGTTCTTC. This sequence encodes CASSLRRQGASYNEQFF. V usage is TRBV7-2 and J usage is TRBJ2-1; 8 nucleotides line up with TRBD1. CDR1 is SGHTA, CDR2 FQGNSA, per germline. This CDR3 has 17 residues. J lost 4 bases, V lost 3 bases, and 11 bases had no gene match.

This clonotype was seen a few times. The J gene is TRBJ2-7, the V gene TRBV12-3 or TRBV12-4; 7 bases are shared with TRBD1. The CDR3 sequence is 11 residues long. In nucleotides, the CDR3 is TGTGCCAGCAGTTTAGGGGGACAGATGGACGTC. Translating it yields CASSLGGQMDV.

This rearrangement joins TRBV5-1 to TRBJ2-1; D remains ambiguous. CDR1 and CDR2 from the germline V gene are SGHRS and YFSETQ. The CDR3 contains 15 residues. Between the trimmed V and J ends, which lost 0 bases and 4 bases, there was a span of 11 bases. The CDR3 coding sequence is TGCGCCAGCAGCTTGGCTCAGGAATCGTACAATGAGCAGTTCTTC. Protein product: CASSLAQESYNEQFF.

The gene calls are TRBV7-9 and TRBJ1-3; D is uncertain. This CDR3 spans 14 amino acids. The V and J ends lost 2 bases and 0 bases respectively, with 5 bases between them. Germline V gene sequence: CDR1 SEHNR, CDR2 FQNEAQ (reference sequence). The CDR3: CASSLLLSGNTIYF. The CDR3 bases are TGTGCCAGCAGCTTATTGCTCTCTGGAAACACCATATATTTT.

V and J are TRBV25-1 and TRBJ1-4; D is ambiguous. V shed 4 bases and J shed 6 bases, with 6 bases lying between them. The CDR3 loop spans 12 amino acids. Germline values: CDR1 MGHDK, CDR2 SYGVNS. The CDR3 region has the DNA TGTGCCAGCAGTGGGGTGTATGAAAAACTGTTTTTT. Its protein is CASSGVYEKLFF.

This clonotype showed up just a few times. The rearrangement joins TRBV5-1 to TRBJ1-6; D call uncertain. V lost 0 bases, J lost 8 bases, and 9 bases lay in between. The CDR3 has 14 residues. CDR1 and CDR2 from the germline V gene are SGHRS and YFSETQ. CDR3 nucleotide sequence: TGCGCCAGCAGCTTGGGGCCAGCTGATTCACCCCTCCACTTT. Its protein is CASSLGPADSPLHF.

The V gene is TRBV12-3 or TRBV12-4, the J gene TRBJ2-7; D is perhaps TRBD2 (6 bases). V gave up 6 bases and J gave up 5 bases, with 26 bases separating them. CDR3 length: 17 residues. The CDR3 loop reads CASSPLKVGGRANEQYF. CDR3 in DNA: TGTGCCAGCAGCCCTTTAAAGGTTGGAGGGCGGGCAAACGAGCAGTACTTC.

The chain uses TRBV28 and TRBJ2-7, with D tentatively TRBD1 (6 bases). Germline-derived CDR1 and CDR2 are MDHEN and SYDVKM. The CDR3 length is 13 residues. Deletions cut 5 bases from V and 12 bases from J, with 20 bases between. The CDR3 protein is CASSPSTRQVTYF. DNA for the CDR3: TGTGCCAGCAGTCCCTCAACGAGACAGGTGACGTACTTC.

In the case of this clonotype: An end of the junction differs from the germline gene, which may be a read error. V gene TRBV5-1 combines with J gene TRBJ2-1; 9 nucleotides match TRBD2. This CDR3 spans 15 amino acids. CDR1 and CDR2 from the germline V gene are SGHRS and YFSETQ. The CDR3 DNA reads as TGTGCCAGCAGCCCAGCGGGGGGAATTTACAATGAGCAGTTCTTC. It is translated as CASSPAGGIYNEQFF.

The J gene is TRBJ1-5, the V gene TRBV6-1; 8 bases are a match to TRBD1. V shed 6 bases and J 0 bases; nucleotides not matched to a gene: 7. Germline CDR1 reads MNHNS; CDR2 reads SASEGT. The length of the CDR3 is 16 residues. The CDR3 DNA sequence: TGTGCCAGCAGAATCGGACAGGGAAATAGCAATCAGCCCCAGCATTTT. Translating gives CASRIGQGNSNQPQHF.

This clonotype occurred many times. V usage is TRBV20-1 and J usage is TRBJ1-5; D is perhaps TRBD1 (6 bases). Germline CDR1 is DFQATT and CDR2 is SNEGSKA (reference sequence). V was trimmed by 0 bases and J by 0 bases, leaving 15 bases between them. The CDR3 contains 17 residues. The CDR3, as DNA: TGCAGTGCTAGAGATCAGGGTAGGGGGGGTAGCAATCAGCCCCAGCATTTT. Encoded protein: CSARDQGRGGSNQPQHF.

This clonotype was detected only once. At one end the junction does not follow the germline gene, possibly because of a read error. This chain connects TRBV3-1 to TRBJ2-7; 7 nucleotides match TRBD1. In germline, CDR1 is LGHDT, CDR2 YNNKEL (reference sequence). The CDR3 is 17 residues long. In DNA, the CDR3 is TGTGCCACCAGCACCCACAGGGGTTACCTAAGCTCCTACGAGCAGTACTTC. Protein product: CATSTHRGYLSSYEQYF.

The rearrangement links TRBV18 to TRBJ1-2, with D unresolved. This CDR3 region has 13 residues. V was clipped by 2 bases and J by 4 bases, with 8 bases between them. Germline lookup yields CDR1 KGHSH and CDR2 LQKENI. In DNA, the CDR3 is TGTGCCAGCTCACCATCCGACACCTATGGCTACACCTTC. Translated, it gives CASSPSDTYGYTF. The variable domain in full, completed from reference TRBV18 and TRBJ1-2, reads NAGVMQNPRHLVRRRGQEARLRCSPMKGHSHVYWYRQLPEEGLKFMVYLQKENIIDESGMPKERFSAEFPKEGPSILRIQQVVRGDSAAYFCASSPSDTYGYTFGSGTRLTVV.

This chain connects TRBV10-3 to TRBJ2-7; the match to TRBD1 covers 7 bases. Germline CDR1 ENHRY, CDR2 SYGVKD. The CDR3 spans 14 residues. V dropped 6 bases and J dropped 0; count of bases not matched to a gene: 5. The CDR3 protein is CAIRWTGRSYEQYF. The CDR3 bases are TGTGCCATCAGATGGACAGGTCGCTCCTACGAGCAGTACTTC.

This clonotype has just a few counts. This chain uses TRBV20-1 with TRBJ1-1; D call uncertain. With 6 bases removed from V and 1 base from J, the gap between germline ends came to 12 bases. Germline loops: CDR1 DFQATT, CDR2 SNEGSKA (reference sequence). The CDR3 has 13 residues. The CDR3 here is CSAAEGGNTEAFF. DNA of the CDR3: TGCAGTGCCGCTGAGGGCGGGAACACTGAAGCTTTCTTT.

A few counts support this clonotype. The V and J genes are TRBV24-1 and TRBJ2-7, with D possibly being TRBD1 (6 bases). This CDR3 comprises 13 residues. V dropped 7 bases and J dropped 1 base, with 10 bases sitting between them. CDR1 is KGHDR, CDR2 SFDVKD, per germline. CDR3 sequence (DNA): TGTGCCACCAGCCTCACAGGGTCCTACGAGCAGTACTTC. As protein: CATSLTGSYEQYF.

This sequence joins TRBV7-9 and TRBJ2-1; possible D gene TRBD2, 5 bases. V lost 1 base and J lost 14, with 15 bases in between. The CDR3 contains 13 residues. Germline V CDR1 and CDR2: SEHNR, FQNEAQ (reference sequence). CDR3 sequence: CASSLGGDLDEFF. Here the CDR3 DNA reads TGTGCCAGCAGCTTAGGGGGAGACTTGGATGAGTTCTTC.